Each of the 14 T cell receptor beta chains below was sequenced from the same sample in a study of blood T cell repertoires in COVID-19. Repertoires were generated with immunoSEQ multiplex PCR, while TCRdb's copy carries only in-frame clones and drops some. This table has 140,000 to 150,000 clones, 80% to 90% appearing once. The material sequenced was PBMCs or T cells enriched from blood (not recorded which). The receptors come from a man aged 60 to 75 who had recovered from COVID-19.

This rearrangement joins TRBV2 to TRBJ2-7; 11 bases agree with TRBD2. This CDR3 has 14 residues. V was clipped by 5 bases and J by 5 bases; unmatched bases: 5. CDR1 is SNHLY and CDR2 is FYNNEI in the germline V gene. For the CDR3, the DNA is TGTGCCAGCAGTTTACTAGCGGGAGAAGACGAGCAGTACTTC. Protein: CASSLLAGEDEQYF.

This clone was counted a single time. This CDR3 is CASRGQVNTEAFF. Here the CDR3 DNA reads TGTGCCAGTAGGGGACAGGTAAACACTGAAGCTTTCTTT. The J gene is TRBJ1-1, the V gene TRBV19; 8 nucleotides match TRBD1. Germline V gives CDR1 LNHDA, CDR2 SQIVND (reference sequence). V trimming: 6 bases; J trimming: 2 bases; junction bases outside the gene matches: 2. CDR3 size: 13 residues.

The chain carries TRBV6-5 and TRBJ2-2; possibly TRBD1 for D (6 bases). Trimming took off 5 bases at V and 4 bases at J, with 11 bases between the two ends. Germline CDR1 is MNHEY and CDR2 is SVGAGI. This CDR3 has 14 amino acids. The CDR3 sequence: CASSNGQSTGELFF. The DNA of the CDR3 is TGTGCCAGCAGTAACGGACAGAGCACCGGGGAGCTGTTTTTT.

The chain joins TRBV2 to TRBJ2-1, with 9 bases aligning to TRBD2. Per germline, CDR1 SNHLY and CDR2 FYNNEI. Losses at the gene ends were 7 bases for V and 2 bases for J; bases not matched to a gene: 6. CDR3 length: 15 residues. CDR3 in amino acids: CASKLLAGTYNEQFF. DNA of the CDR3: TGTGCCAGCAAACTCCTAGCGGGGACCTACAATGAGCAGTTCTTC. The entire variable domain, with the rest obtained from reference TRBV2 and TRBJ2-1, is as follows: EPEVTQTPSHQVTQMGQEVILRCVPISNHLYFYWYRQILGQKVEFLVSFYNNEISEKSEIFDDQFSVERPDGSNFTLKIRSTKLEDSAMYFCASKLLAGTYNEQFFGPGTRLTVL.

V usage is TRBV11-2 and J usage is TRBJ2-3; tentative D call: TRBD2 (6 bases). This CDR3 contains 14 residues. V lost 4 bases to trimming and J lost 8 bases, with 16 bases between them. From germline, CDR1 is SGHAT and CDR2 FQNNGV. The CDR3 DNA reads TGTGCCAGCAGCTCCTCGTCTGGACTAACTACGCAGTATTTT. It is translated as CASSSSSGLTTQYF.

The CDR3 here is CASSPRQGALSEAFF. In DNA, the CDR3 is TGTGCCAGCTCACCAAGACAGGGGGCCCTTTCTGAAGCTTTCTTT. This chain joins TRBV18 and TRBJ1-1; 10 nucleotides align to TRBD1. Germline-derived CDR1 and CDR2 are KGHSH and LQKENI. This CDR3 has 15 residues. The ends lost 2 bases at V and 6 bases at J; junction bases unmatched: 6.

The chain is built from TRBV6-4 and TRBJ2-1; 7 bases map to TRBD1. The germline gives CDR1 MRHNA, CDR2 SNTAGT. The CDR3 covers 12 residues. The V and J ends lost 6 bases and 9 bases, in that order; junction bases with no gene match: 5. This CDR3 is CASSQTGSEQFF. In DNA form, the CDR3 reads TGTGCCAGCAGCCAGACAGGGAGTGAGCAGTTCTTC.

This clone was counted a few times. The chain carries TRBV5-5 and TRBJ1-5, with D uncertain. The germline V gene encodes CDR1 SGHKS and CDR2 YYEKEE (reference sequence). Between the trimmed V and J ends, which lost 4 bases and 6 bases, there was a span of 11 bases. This CDR3 is 13 amino acids long. The DNA of the CDR3 is TGTGCCAGCAGCATTGCGCAAGTTCAGCCCCAGCATTTT. It yields the protein CASSIAQVQPQHF.

The chain carries TRBV19 and TRBJ1-5; D not resolved. The CDR3 is 14 residues long. Trimming left V 1 base short and J 7 bases short, with 11 bases between. CDR1 LNHDA and CDR2 SQIVND come from the germline V gene (reference sequence). This chain's CDR3 is CASSIGGIRQPQHF. The CDR3 DNA reads as TGTGCCAGTAGTATAGGAGGTATTAGGCAGCCCCAGCATTTT.

The chain recombines TRBV5-1 with TRBJ1-5, with D tentatively TRBD1 (5 bases). Trimming left V 0 bases short and J 1 base short, with 8 bases between. The CDR3 consists of 15 residues. Germline V CDR1 and CDR2: SGHRS, YFSETQ. CDR3 nucleotides: TGCGCCAGCAGCTTGGGGCAGGGAAGCAATCAGCCCCAGCATTTT. It translates to CASSLGQGSNQPQHF.

This chain connects TRBV5-5 to TRBJ1-2, with TRBD1 as a possible D gene (5 bases). CDR1 is SGHKS and CDR2 is YYEKEE in the germline V gene (reference sequence). CDR3 length equals 13 residues. Between the trimmed V and J ends, which lost 1 base and 5 bases, there was a span of 9 bases. The chain's CDR3 is CASSLMGGYGYTF. The DNA for the CDR3 is TGTGCCAGCAGCTTGATGGGGGGATATGGCTACACCTTC. The full variable domain, rest sourced from reference TRBV5-5 and TRBJ1-2, is DAGVTQSPTHLIKTRGQQVTLRCSPISGHKSVSWYQQVLGQGPQFIFQYYEKEERGRGNFPDRFSARQFPNYSSELNVNALLLGDSALYLCASSLMGGYGYTFGSGTRLTVV.

The chain uses TRBV10-1 and TRBJ1-2; D is perhaps TRBD1 (6 bases). The CDR3 covers 12 residues. CDR1 WNHNN and CDR2 SYGVQD come from the germline V gene (reference sequence). Trimming removed 6 bases from V and 4 bases from J, with 9 bases in between. CDR3 protein: CASSRDTYGYTF. The CDR3 DNA sequence: TGCGCCAGCAGCCGGGACACCTATGGCTACACCTTC.

This clone turned up a few times. V usage is TRBV19 and J usage is TRBJ1-6; the match to TRBD1 covers 8 bases. CDR3 size: 13 residues. J was trimmed by 9 bases and V by 10 bases; bases with no gene match: 8. Germline CDR1 reads LNHDA; CDR2 reads SQIVND (reference sequence). CDR3 in amino acids: CATADRATSPLHF. The CDR3 DNA reads as TGTGCCACCGCGGACAGGGCCACTTCACCCCTCCACTTT.

This clone was detected a few times. The chain carries TRBV27 and TRBJ1-1; D gene unclear. Germline CDR1 MNHEY, CDR2 SMNVEV (reference sequence). Trimming removed 1 base at V and 1 base at J, with 7 bases between. The CDR3 is 14 amino acids. CDR3 sequence (DNA): TGTGCCAGCAGTTTATGGGCCGGGAACACTGAAGCTTTCTTT. Protein: CASSLWAGNTEAFF.